The T cell receptor beta chain under discussion was sequenced for a study of T cell responses to AZD1222 COVID-19 vaccine. Germline V gene lookup returns CDR1 SGHTA and CDR2 FQGNSA. CDR3 size: 15 residues. V lost 2 bases and J lost 8, with 18 bases in between. Study findings and constraints: Repertoires were collected only later (after the peak T cell response had occurred).

A word on this clone: Its antigen remains unknown.

Method: immunoSEQ multiplex PCR; TCRdb's copy keeps in-frame clones and lacks some. The sample includes roughly 150,000 clones, about 93% of them seen just once. This sample comprised peripheral blood, obtained on day 0 of AZD1222 vaccination. The receptor was isolated from an adult in good health. This chain uses TRBV7-2 with TRBJ1-2; no reliable D call. The CDR3 sequence is CASSLFTRPAQGYTF. The CDR3 DNA sequence: TGTGCCAGCAGCTTATTCACCAGACCCGCTCAAGGCTACACCTTC.